Below are 10 T cell receptor beta chains sequenced from a single sample in a study of blood T cell repertoires in COVID-19 (TCRdb year 2020). Receptor libraries were prepared by the immunoSEQ multiplex PCR assay. TCRdb's version of the immuneACCESS table is confined to in-frame rearrangements and falls short of the full clone set. An unresolved V gene accounts for under half of the shortfall where checked; the remainder is of unknown origin. Present in this sample are approximately 190,000 clones, about 80% of which were seen just once. Approximately 6.9% of the sample rests with the top ten. The source material was peripheral blood. All receptors derive from a man aged 60 to 69 with acute or convalescent COVID-19.

V usage is TRBV5-4 and J usage is TRBJ1-4; 7 nucleotides align to TRBD1. Germline CDR1 and CDR2: SGHNT and YYREEE (reference sequence). The ends lost 0 bases at V and 7 bases at J; junction bases unmatched: 12. This CDR3 spans 17 amino acids. The CDR3 DNA is TGTGCCAGCAGCTTGGTAAACAGGGGAGCGGAAAGTGAAAAACTGTTTTTT. It yields the protein CASSLVNRGAESEKLFF.

V usage is TRBV30 and J usage is TRBJ2-7; a weak D match, TRBD2 (6 bases). The V and J ends lost 1 base and 2 bases respectively, with 15 bases between them. The germline gives CDR1 GTSNPN, CDR2 SVGIG (reference sequence). The CDR3 contains 15 residues. CDR3 nucleotides: TGTGCCTGGAGTGACCTCCAACGGACTACCTACGAGCAGTACTTC. Protein: CAWSDLQRTTYEQYF.

The chain has TRBV19 and TRBJ1-6; D may be TRBD1 (5 bases). V was shortened by 6 bases and J by 5 bases, with 14 bases between the two germline ends. There are 15 residues in the CDR3. Germline lookup yields CDR1 LNHDA and CDR2 SQIVND (reference sequence). The CDR3 DNA is TGTGCCAGTAGCTCACTGACAGTGAATAATTCACCCCTCCACTTT. Its translation is CASSSLTVNNSPLHF.

The chain employs TRBV11-2 and TRBJ2-3, with TRBD2 matching 10 bases. The CDR3 length is 19 residues. CDR1 is SGHAT, CDR2 FQNNGV, per germline. The trim removed 3 bases at V and 3 bases at J, leaving 15 bases unmatched. The CDR3 region is CASSFRVVLGTSETDTQYF. The CDR3 region has the DNA TGTGCCAGCAGCTTTAGGGTGGTGTTAGGGACTAGCGAGACAGATACGCAGTATTTT.

The chain links TRBV30 to TRBJ2-5, with a tentative D call TRBD1 (7 bases). The germline V gene encodes CDR1 GTSNPN and CDR2 SVGIG (reference sequence). This CDR3 is 13 amino acids long. The V and J ends lost 3 bases and 6 bases respectively, with 14 bases between them. The CDR3: CAWRVRGVKTQYF. The CDR3 DNA reads TGTGCCTGGAGGGTCAGGGGGGTAAAGACCCAGTACTTC. Full variable domain (outside the CDR3, taken from reference TRBV30 and TRBJ2-5): SQTIHQWPATLVQPVGSPLSLECTVEGTSNPNLYWYRQAAGRGLQLLFYSVGIGQISSEVPQNLSASRPQDRQFILSSKKLLLSDSGFYLCAWRVRGVKTQYFGPGTRLLVL.

This chain uses TRBV3-1 (or the pseudogene TRBV3-2) with TRBJ2-5; a weak D match, TRBD2 (6 bases). Germline V gene lookup returns CDR1 LGHDT and CDR2 YNNKEL (reference sequence). Trimming stripped 6 bases from V and 0 bases from J, with 14 bases between. The CDR3 loop spans 15 amino acids. The CDR3 bases are TGTGCCAGCAGACCGGACTACACGTACCAAGAGACCCAGTACTTC. As protein: CASRPDYTYQETQYF.

The chain is built from TRBV15 and TRBJ1-1; maybe TRBD1 (5 bases). This CDR3 region has 18 residues. The germline CDR1 and CDR2 sequences are LNHNV and YYDKDF (reference sequence). Trimming took 4 bases from V and 5 from J, leaving 26 bases between them. In DNA, the CDR3 is TGTGCCACCAGCAAGGGAGGGTGGGGGGACTATTATATAACTGAAGCTTTCTTT. Residues: CATSKGGWGDYYITEAFF.

V usage is TRBV9 and J usage is TRBJ2-1; TRBD1 matches at 7 bases. V trimming: 2 bases; J trimming: 7 bases; junction bases outside the gene matches: 6. The germline CDR1 and CDR2 sequences are SGDLS and YYNGEE. CDR3 length equals 14 residues. CDR3 coding DNA: TGTGCCAGCAGCGTGTTGGACAGGCTAAATGAGCAGTTCTTC. Translated: CASSVLDRLNEQFF.

The gene calls are TRBV6-2 or TRBV6-3 and TRBJ1-6; a weak D match, TRBD1 (5 bases). This CDR3 spans 15 amino acids. The germline V gene has CDR1 MNHEY and CDR2 SVGEGT. Between the trimmed V and J ends, which lost 5 bases and 8 bases, there was a span of 16 bases. The CDR3 DNA reads as TGTGCCAGCAGTCCGGCCAGGGTTTCTTATTCACCCCTCCACTTT. Translated, it gives CASSPARVSYSPLHF.

The chain recombines TRBV6-5 with TRBJ1-2, with 7 bases matching TRBD1. V lost 6 bases and J lost 3; bases outside the gene matches: 4. The CDR3 extends over 13 amino acids. The V gene's germline CDR1 is MNHEY and CDR2 SVGAGI. The CDR3 region is CASSFGQDYGYTF. In nucleotides, the CDR3 is TGTGCCAGCAGCTTCGGACAGGACTATGGCTACACCTTC.